This T cell receptor (beta chain) is drawn from a study of blood T cell repertoires in COVID-19. The wider study: Whether acute or convalescent, the COVID-19 samples came from the United States, Italy and Spain. PBMCs, B-cell-depleted T cells, or T cells were the source of the cDNA or gDNA that made up the material.

The germline CDR1 and CDR2 sequences are SGHDT and YYEEEE. The CDR3 has 15 residues. The J segment lost 5 bases and the V segment lost 0 bases, leaving 7 bases of the junction unmatched. Authors' data handling: Estimates of nucleated cell counts were drawn from the amplification of reference gene primers. Here immunoSEQ multiplex PCR was the method, and the copy in TCRdb shows in-frame clones only, minus some. Clonal size and the V and J genes are those of that table, whereas D and trimming came from the DNA. The sample lists approximately 61,000 clones; 60% to 80% were seen once. This chain uses TRBV5-6 with TRBJ2-5; 7 nucleotides line up with TRBD1. This receptor was obtained from a man older than 75 with active or convalescent COVID-19. Source material: peripheral blood. CDR3 region: CASSLVDRDGETQYF. The CDR3 DNA reads as TGTGCCAGCAGCTTGGTCGACAGGGATGGGGAGACCCAGTACTTC.